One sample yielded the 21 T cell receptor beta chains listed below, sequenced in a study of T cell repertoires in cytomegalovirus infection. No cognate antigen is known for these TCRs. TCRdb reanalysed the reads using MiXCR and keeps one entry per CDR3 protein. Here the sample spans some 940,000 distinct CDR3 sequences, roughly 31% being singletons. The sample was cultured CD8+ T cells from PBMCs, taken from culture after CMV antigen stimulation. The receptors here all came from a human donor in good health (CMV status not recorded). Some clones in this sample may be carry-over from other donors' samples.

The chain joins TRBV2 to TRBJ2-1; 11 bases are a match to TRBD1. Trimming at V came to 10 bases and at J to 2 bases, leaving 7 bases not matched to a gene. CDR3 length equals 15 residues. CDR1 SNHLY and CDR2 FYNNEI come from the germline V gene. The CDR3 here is CAKGQGVGAYNEQFF. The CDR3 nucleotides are TGTGCCAAGGGACAGGGGGTTGGGGCCTACAATGAGCAGTTCTTC.

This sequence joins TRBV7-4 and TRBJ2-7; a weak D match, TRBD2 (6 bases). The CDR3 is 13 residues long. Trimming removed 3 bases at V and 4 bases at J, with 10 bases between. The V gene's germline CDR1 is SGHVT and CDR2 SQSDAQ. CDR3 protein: CASSLPSEYEQYF. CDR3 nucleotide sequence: TGTGCCAGCAGCTTGCCTAGCGAGTACGAGCAGTACTTC.

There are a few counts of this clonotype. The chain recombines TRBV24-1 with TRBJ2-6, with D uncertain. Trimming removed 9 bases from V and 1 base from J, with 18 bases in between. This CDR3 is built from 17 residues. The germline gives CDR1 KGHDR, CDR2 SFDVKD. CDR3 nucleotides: TGTGCCACCCAAGGAGCCAATGTAGTTTCTGGGGCCAACGTCCTGACTTTC. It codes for CATQGANVVSGANVLTF.

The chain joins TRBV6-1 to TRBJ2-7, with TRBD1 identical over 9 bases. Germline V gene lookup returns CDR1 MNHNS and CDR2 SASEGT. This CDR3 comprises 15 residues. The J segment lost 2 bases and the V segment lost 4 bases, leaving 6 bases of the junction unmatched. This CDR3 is CASSVPGQGTYEQYF. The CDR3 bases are TGTGCCAGCAGTGTTCCGGGACAGGGTACCTACGAGCAGTACTTC.

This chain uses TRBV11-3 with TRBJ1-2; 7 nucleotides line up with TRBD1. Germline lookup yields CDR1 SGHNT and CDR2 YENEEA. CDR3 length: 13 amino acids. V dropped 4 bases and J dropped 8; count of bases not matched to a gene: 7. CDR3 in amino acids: CASSYRTGGGYTF. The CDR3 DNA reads TGTGCCAGCAGCTACCGGACAGGCGGGGGCTACACCTTC.

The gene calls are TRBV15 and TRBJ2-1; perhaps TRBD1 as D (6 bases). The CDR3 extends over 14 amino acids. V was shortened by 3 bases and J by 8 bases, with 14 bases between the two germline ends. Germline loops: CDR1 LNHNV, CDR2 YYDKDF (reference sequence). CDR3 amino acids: CATSRAIGTHEQFF. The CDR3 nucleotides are TGTGCCACCAGCAGGGCTATCGGGACACATGAGCAGTTCTTC.

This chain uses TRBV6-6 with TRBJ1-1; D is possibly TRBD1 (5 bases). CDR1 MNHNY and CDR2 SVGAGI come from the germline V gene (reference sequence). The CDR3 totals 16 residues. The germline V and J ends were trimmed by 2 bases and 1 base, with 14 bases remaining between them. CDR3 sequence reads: CASSYLRVGTNTEAFF. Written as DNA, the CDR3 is TGTGCCAGCAGTTACCTGAGGGTGGGGACGAACACTGAAGCTTTCTTT.

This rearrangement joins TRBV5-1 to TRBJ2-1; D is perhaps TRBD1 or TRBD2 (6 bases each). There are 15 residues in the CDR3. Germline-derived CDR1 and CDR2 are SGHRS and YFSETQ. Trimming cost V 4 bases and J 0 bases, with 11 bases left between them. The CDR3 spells CASSTGAPSYNEQFF. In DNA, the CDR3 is TGCGCCAGCAGCACGGGGGCTCCCTCCTACAATGAGCAGTTCTTC.

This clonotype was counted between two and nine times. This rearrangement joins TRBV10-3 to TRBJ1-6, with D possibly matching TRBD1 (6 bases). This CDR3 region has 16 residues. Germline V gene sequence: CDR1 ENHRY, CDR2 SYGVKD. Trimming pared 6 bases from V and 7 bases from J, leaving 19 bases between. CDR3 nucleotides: TGTGCCATCAGGGAGAACAGGGATCGGGACAATTCACCCCTCCACTTT. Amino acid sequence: CAIRENRDRDNSPLHF.

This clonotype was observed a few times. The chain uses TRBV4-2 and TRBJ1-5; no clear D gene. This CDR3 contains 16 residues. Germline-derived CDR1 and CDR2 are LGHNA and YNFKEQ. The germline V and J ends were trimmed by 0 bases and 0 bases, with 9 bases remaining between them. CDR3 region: CASSQDKTDSNQPQHF. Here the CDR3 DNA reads TGTGCCAGCAGCCAAGATAAGACGGATAGCAATCAGCCCCAGCATTTT.

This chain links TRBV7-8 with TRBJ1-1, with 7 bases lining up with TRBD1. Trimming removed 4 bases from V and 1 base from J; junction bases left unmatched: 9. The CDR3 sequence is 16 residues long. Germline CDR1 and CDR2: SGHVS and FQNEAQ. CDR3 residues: CASSSLTGQRNTEAFF. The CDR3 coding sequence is TGTGCCAGCAGCTCGTTAACGGGACAGAGGAACACTGAAGCTTTCTTT. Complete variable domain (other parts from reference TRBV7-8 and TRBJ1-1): GAGVSQSPRYKVAKRGQDVALRCDPISGHVSLFWYQQALGQGPEFLTYFQNEAQLDKSGLPSDRFFAERPEGSVSTLKIQRTQQEDSAVYLCASSSLTGQRNTEAFFGQGTRLTVV.

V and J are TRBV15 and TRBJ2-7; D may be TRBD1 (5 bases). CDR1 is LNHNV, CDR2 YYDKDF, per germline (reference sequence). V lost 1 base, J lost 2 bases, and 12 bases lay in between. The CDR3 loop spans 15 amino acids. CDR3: CATSRGPGITYEQYF. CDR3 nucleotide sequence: TGTGCCACCAGCAGAGGTCCAGGGATCACCTACGAGCAGTACTTC.

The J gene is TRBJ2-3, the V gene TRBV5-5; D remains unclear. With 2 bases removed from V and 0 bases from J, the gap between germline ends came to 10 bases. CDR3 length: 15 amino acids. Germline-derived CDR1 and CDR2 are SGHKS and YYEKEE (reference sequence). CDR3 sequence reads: CASSFHGYSTDTQYF. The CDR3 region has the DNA TGTGCCAGCAGCTTCCACGGATACAGCACAGATACGCAGTATTTT. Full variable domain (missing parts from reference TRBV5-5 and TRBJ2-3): DAGVTQSPTHLIKTRGQQVTLRCSPISGHKSVSWYQQVLGQGPQFIFQYYEKEERGRGNFPDRFSARQFPNYSSELNVNALLLGDSALYLCASSFHGYSTDTQYFGPGTRLTVL.

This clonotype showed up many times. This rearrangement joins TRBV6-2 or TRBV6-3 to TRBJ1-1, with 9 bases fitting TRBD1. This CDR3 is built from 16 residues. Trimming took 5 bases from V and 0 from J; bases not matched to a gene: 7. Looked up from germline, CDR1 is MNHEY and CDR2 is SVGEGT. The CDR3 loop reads CASSGRDREVNTEAFF. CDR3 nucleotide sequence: TGTGCCAGCAGTGGCCGGGACAGGGAGGTGAACACTGAAGCTTTCTTT.

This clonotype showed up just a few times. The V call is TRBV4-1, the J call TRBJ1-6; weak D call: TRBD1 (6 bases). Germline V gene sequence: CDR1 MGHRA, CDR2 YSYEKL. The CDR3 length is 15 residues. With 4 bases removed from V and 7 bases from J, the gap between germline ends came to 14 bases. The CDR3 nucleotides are TGCGCCAGCAGCCCAGGGGTAGGTTCGAATTCACCCCTCCACTTT. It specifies CASSPGVGSNSPLHF.

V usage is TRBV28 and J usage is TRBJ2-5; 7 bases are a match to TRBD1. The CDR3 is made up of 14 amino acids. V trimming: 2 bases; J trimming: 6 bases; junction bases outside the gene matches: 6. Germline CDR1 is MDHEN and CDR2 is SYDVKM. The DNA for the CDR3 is TGTGCCAGCAGTTTAAGAGGGGGCAGGAAGACCCAGTACTTC. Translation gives CASSLRGGRKTQYF.

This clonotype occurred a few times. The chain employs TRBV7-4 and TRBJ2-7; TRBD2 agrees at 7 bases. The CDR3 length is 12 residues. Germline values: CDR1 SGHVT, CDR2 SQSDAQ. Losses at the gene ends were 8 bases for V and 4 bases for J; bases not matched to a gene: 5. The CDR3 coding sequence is TGTGCCAGCGCCTCGGGGGGATACGAGCAGTACTTC. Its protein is CASASGGYEQYF.

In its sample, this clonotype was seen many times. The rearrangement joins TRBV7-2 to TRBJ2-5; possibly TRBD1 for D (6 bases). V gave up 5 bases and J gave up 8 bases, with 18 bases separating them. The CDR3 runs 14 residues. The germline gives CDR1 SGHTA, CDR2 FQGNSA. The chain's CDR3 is CASSDIMGALTQYF. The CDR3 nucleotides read TGTGCCAGCAGCGATATTATGGGGGCGCTTACCCAGTACTTC. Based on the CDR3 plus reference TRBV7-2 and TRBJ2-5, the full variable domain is GAGVSQSPSNKVTEKGKDVELRCDPISGHTALYWYRQSLGQGLEFLIYFQGNSAPDKSGLPSDRFSAERTGGSVSTLTIQRTQQEDSAVYLCASSDIMGALTQYFGPGTRLLVL.

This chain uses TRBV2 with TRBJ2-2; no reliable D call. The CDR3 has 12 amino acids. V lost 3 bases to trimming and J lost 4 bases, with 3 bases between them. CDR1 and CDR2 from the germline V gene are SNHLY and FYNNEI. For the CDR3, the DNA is TGTGCCAGCAGTGAGATCACCGGGGAGCTGTTTTTT. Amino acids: CASSEITGELFF.

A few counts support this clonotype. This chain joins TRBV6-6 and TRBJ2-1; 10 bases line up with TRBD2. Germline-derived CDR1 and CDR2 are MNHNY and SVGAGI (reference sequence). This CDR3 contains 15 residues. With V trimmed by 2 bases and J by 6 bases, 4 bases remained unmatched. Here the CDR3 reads CASSYTSGGGNEQFF. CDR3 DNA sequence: TGTGCCAGCAGTTACACAAGCGGGGGGGGCAATGAGCAGTTCTTC.

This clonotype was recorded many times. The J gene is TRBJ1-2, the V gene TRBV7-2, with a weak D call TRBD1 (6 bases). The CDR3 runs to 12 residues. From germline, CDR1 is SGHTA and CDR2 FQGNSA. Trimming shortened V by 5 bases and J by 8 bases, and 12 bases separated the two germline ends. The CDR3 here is CASSIWTEGYTF. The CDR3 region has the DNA TGTGCCAGCAGCATTTGGACAGAGGGCTACACCTTC. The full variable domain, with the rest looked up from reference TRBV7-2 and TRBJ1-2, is GAGVSQSPSNKVTEKGKDVELRCDPISGHTALYWYRQSLGQGLEFLIYFQGNSAPDKSGLPSDRFSAERTGGSVSTLTIQRTQQEDSAVYLCASSIWTEGYTFGSGTRLTVV.